This T cell receptor (beta chain) was identified in a study of PD-L1 blockade in urothelial cancer. The wider study: Every 3 weeks, patients received intravenous atezolizumab 1,200 mg, beginning 2014. Patients previously received 0 to 3 chemotherapy regimens. A median blood sample held around 130,000 T cells and 80,000 or so unique TCRs.

Between the trimmed V and J ends, which lost 0 bases and 4 bases, there was a span of 12 bases. This CDR3 spans 15 amino acids. Germline CDR1 reads SGHDT; CDR2 reads YYEEEE. This clone was recorded once. Only in-frame clones appear in the TCRdb table, and some are missing; sequencing was by immunoSEQ multiplex PCR. Of around 51,000 clones detected, about 86% appear once; the ten largest clones hold 16%. Locally advanced or metastatic urothelial carcinoma affected the patients. The sample consisted of PBMCs, taken around atezolizumab (anti-PD-L1) treatment. This chain links TRBV5-6 with TRBJ2-3, with TRBD1 as a possible D gene (6 bases). This TCR derives from a man aged 60 to 69 with urothelial cancer. The CDR3 DNA reads as TGTGCCAGCAGCTTGGAGACAGGTTACTCAGATACGCAGTATTTT. This translates into CASSLETGYSDTQYF.